Detailed here is one T cell receptor beta chain. Other DNA sequences of this sample code for an identical CDR3. The data derive from a study of shared clonotypes between healthy human individuals. The germline V gene encodes CDR1 MGHDK and CDR2 SYGVNS. There are 14 residues in the CDR3. V shed 6 bases and J shed 4 bases, with 12 bases lying between them. Sequenced by immunoSEQ multiplex PCR; TCRdb stores in-frame clones only, minus some. The repertoire holds roughly 2,300,000 clones, with 85% to 95% as singletons. The sequencing input was naive CD4+ T cells from PBMCs. Documented subset: CD45RA+ positively selected. V is TRBV25-1 and J is TRBJ2-2, with a possible D match to TRBD2 (5 bases). This TCR was sampled from a man aged 18 to 35 in good health. Some clones in this sample may be carry-over from other donors' samples. CDR3 region: CASSLAGSTGELFF. CDR3 in DNA: TGTGCCAGCAGCCTCGCTGGGAGCACCGGGGAGCTGTTTTTT. Using reference TRBV25-1 and TRBJ2-2 for the parts outside the CDR3, the full variable domain is EADIYQTPRYLVIGTGKKITLECSQTMGHDKMYWYQQDPGMELHLIHYSYGVNSTEKGDLSSESTVSRIRTEHFPLTLESARPSHTSQYLCASSLAGSTGELFFGEGSRLTVL.